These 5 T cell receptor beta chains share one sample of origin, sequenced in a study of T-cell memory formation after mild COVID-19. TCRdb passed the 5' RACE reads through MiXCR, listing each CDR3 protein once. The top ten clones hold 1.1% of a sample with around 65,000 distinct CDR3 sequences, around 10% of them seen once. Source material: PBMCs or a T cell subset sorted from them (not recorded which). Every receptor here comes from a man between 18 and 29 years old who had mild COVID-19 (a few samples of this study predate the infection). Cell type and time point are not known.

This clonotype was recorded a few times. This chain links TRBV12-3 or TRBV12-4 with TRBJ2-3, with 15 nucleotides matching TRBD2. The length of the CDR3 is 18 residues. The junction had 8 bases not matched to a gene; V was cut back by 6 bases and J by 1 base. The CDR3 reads CASRGWTSGGVRTDTQYF. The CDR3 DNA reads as TGTGCCAGCAGAGGATGGACTAGCGGGGGGGTGCGCACAGATACGCAGTATTTT.

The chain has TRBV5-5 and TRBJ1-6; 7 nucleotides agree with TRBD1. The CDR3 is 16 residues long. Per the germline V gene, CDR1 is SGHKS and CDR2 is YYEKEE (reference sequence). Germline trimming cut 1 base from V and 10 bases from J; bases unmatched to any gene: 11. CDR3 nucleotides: TGTGCCAGCAGCTTGAGCCTGAACAGGGGAAAATCACCCCTCCACTTT. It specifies CASSLSLNRGKSPLHF.

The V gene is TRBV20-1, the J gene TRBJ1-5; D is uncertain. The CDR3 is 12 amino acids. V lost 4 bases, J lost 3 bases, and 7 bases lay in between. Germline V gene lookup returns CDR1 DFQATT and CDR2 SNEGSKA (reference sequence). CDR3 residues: CSANSPNQPQHF. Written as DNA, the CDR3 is TGCAGTGCTAACAGCCCCAATCAGCCCCAGCATTTT.

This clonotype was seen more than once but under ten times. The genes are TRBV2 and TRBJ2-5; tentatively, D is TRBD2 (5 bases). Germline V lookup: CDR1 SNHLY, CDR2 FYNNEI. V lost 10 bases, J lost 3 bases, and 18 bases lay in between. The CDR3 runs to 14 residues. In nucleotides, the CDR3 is TGTGCCACCTCTGAGCTTACGAGGGAAGAGACCCAGTACTTC. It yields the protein CATSELTREETQYF. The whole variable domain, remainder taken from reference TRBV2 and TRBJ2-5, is EPEVTQTPSHQVTQMGQEVILRCVPISNHLYFYWYRQILGQKVEFLVSFYNNEISEKSEIFDDQFSVERPDGSNFTLKIRSTKLEDSAMYFCATSELTREETQYFGPGTRLLVL.

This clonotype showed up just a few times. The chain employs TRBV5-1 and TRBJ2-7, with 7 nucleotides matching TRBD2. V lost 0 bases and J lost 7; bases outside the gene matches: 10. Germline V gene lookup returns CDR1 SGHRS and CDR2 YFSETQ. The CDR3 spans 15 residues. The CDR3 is CASSLGPGLLAEQYV. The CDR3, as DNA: TGCGCCAGCAGCTTGGGTCCGGGACTATTGGCTGAGCAGTACGTC.